The 23 T cell receptor beta chains reported below all come from one sample, sequenced in a study of cytomegalovirus exposure and HLA in healthy donors (dated by TCRdb to about 2017). Library creation used the immunoSEQ multiplex PCR assay. For the multiplex PCR, a mixture combining 60 forward primers for TCR Vbeta segments and 13 reverse primers for TCR Jbeta segments was used. TCRdb holds this immuneACCESS table with in-frame rearrangements only. Some clones are missing; in checked studies, unresolved V genes explain under half, and the rest has no known cause. This sample is represented by 120,000 to 150,000 clones; over 80% of them were singletons. The ten largest clones take up 1.2% of the sample. Sequenced: PBMCs. All receptors derive from a female donor in good health and CMV-seronegative.

The chain links TRBV19 to TRBJ2-7; 8 bases align to TRBD1. V was pared by 4 bases and J by 2 bases, with 4 bases of the junction left unmatched. CDR3 length: 14 amino acids. The V gene's germline CDR1 is LNHDA and CDR2 SQIVND (reference sequence). The CDR3 DNA sequence: TGTGCCAGTAGTACCGGACAGGGAGCCTACGAGCAGTACTTC. Amino acid sequence: CASSTGQGAYEQYF.

CDR3 loop: CASSLRIAGDNEQFF. DNA of the CDR3: TGCGCCAGCAGCCTCCGGATAGCGGGGGACAATGAGCAGTTCTTC. The genes are TRBV5-1 and TRBJ2-1, with 9 nucleotides matching TRBD2. Germline V lookup: CDR1 SGHRS, CDR2 YFSETQ. This CDR3 has 15 residues. V was clipped by 4 bases and J by 5 bases; unmatched bases: 7.

Here the CDR3 reads CASSDVQGRMQNTGELFF. The DNA of the CDR3 is TGTGCCAGCAGTGATGTCCAGGGTCGTATGCAGAACACCGGGGAGCTGTTTTTT. The rearrangement links TRBV2 to TRBJ2-2; TRBD1 might be the D (5 bases). This CDR3 has 18 amino acids. The germline gives CDR1 SNHLY, CDR2 FYNNEI. V lost 3 bases and J 1 base, leaving 18 bases between the germline ends. Full variable domain (remainder filled in from reference TRBV2 and TRBJ2-2): EPEVTQTPSHQVTQMGQEVILRCVPISNHLYFYWYRQILGQKVEFLVSFYNNEISEKSEIFDDQFSVERPDGSNFTLKIRSTKLEDSAMYFCASSDVQGRMQNTGELFFGEGSRLTVL.

This chain connects TRBV7-9 to TRBJ1-6; 9 positions match TRBD1. The junction had 12 bases not matched to a gene; V was cut back by 5 bases and J by 10 bases. The germline gives CDR1 SEHNR, CDR2 FQNEAQ (reference sequence). CDR3 length: 16 amino acids. The CDR3 sequence is CASSPGQGGSRSPLHF. The DNA for the CDR3 is TGTGCCAGCAGCCCGGGACAGGGCGGGTCGCGGTCACCCCTCCACTTT.

The V gene is TRBV4-1, the J gene TRBJ2-2; 7 nucleotides agree with TRBD1. V lost 2 bases, J lost 5 bases, and 17 bases stayed unmatched. Germline V lookup: CDR1 MGHRA, CDR2 YSYEKL. The CDR3 contains 19 residues. CDR3 protein: CASSQTGLRQGTPTGELFF. The CDR3 DNA reads TGCGCCAGCAGCCAAACCGGACTTAGACAGGGAACACCGACCGGGGAGCTGTTTTTT.

This clone has only a few counts. The rearrangement uses TRBV15 and TRBJ1-3; TRBD1 aligns across 9 bases. The ends lost 1 base at V and 6 bases at J; junction bases unmatched: 7. Germline CDR1 reads LNHNV; CDR2 reads YYDKDF (reference sequence). The CDR3 covers 16 residues. DNA for the CDR3: TGTGCCACCAGCAGAGCGGGGACAGGGAGGATAAACACCATATATTTT. This translates into CATSRAGTGRINTIYF.

The gene calls are TRBV4-1 and TRBJ2-3, with 10 nucleotides matching TRBD1. The CDR3 totals 17 residues. With V trimmed by 0 bases and J by 5 bases, 8 bases remained unmatched. Germline V CDR1 and CDR2: MGHRA, YSYEKL. The DNA of the CDR3 is TGCGCCAGCAGCCAAGATAGGGACAGGGGTGTTGTAGATACGCAGTATTTT. Protein product: CASSQDRDRGVVDTQYF.

V gene TRBV9 combines with J gene TRBJ1-5; possible D gene TRBD1, 6 bases. This CDR3 comprises 14 residues. Germline V CDR1 and CDR2: SGDLS, YYNGEE. Trimming shortened V by 3 bases and J by 0 bases, and 7 bases separated the two germline ends. Here the CDR3 reads CASSEDSSNQPQHF. The CDR3 DNA reads TGTGCCAGCAGCGAGGACAGTAGCAATCAGCCCCAGCATTTT.

This rearrangement joins TRBV30 to TRBJ1-4, with a tentative D call TRBD1 (5 bases). The CDR3 is made up of 16 amino acids. CDR1 is GTSNPN and CDR2 is SVGIG in the germline V gene (reference sequence). Deletions cut 0 bases from V and 5 bases from J, with 16 bases between. CDR3 sequence: CAWSVGLGRANEKLFF. CDR3 coding DNA: TGTGCCTGGAGTGTAGGTCTCGGCAGGGCAAATGAAAAACTGTTTTTT.

The chain has TRBV2 and TRBJ1-5; maybe TRBD1 (6 bases). The CDR3 is 14 residues long. Trimming took off 3 bases at V and 3 bases at J, with 9 bases between the two ends. Germline values: CDR1 SNHLY, CDR2 FYNNEI. This chain's CDR3 is CASSEGTNNQPQHF. The CDR3 bases are TGTGCCAGCAGTGAGGGGACAAACAATCAGCCCCAGCATTTT.

The chain employs TRBV6-1 and TRBJ2-5, with a tentative D call TRBD1 (6 bases). The CDR3 sequence is 14 residues long. CDR1 is MNHNS and CDR2 is SASEGT in the germline V gene. The V and J ends lost 1 base and 5 bases respectively, with 11 bases between them. The CDR3 bases are TGTGCCAGCAGTGAAGACAGGGTGGTTGAGACCCAGTACTTC. As protein: CASSEDRVVETQYF.

This clone appeared once. This rearrangement joins TRBV5-6 to TRBJ2-5; no clear D gene. From germline, CDR1 is SGHDT and CDR2 YYEEEE. The CDR3 consists of 13 residues. V dropped 2 bases and J dropped 1 base, with 6 bases sitting between them. The DNA for the CDR3 is TGTGCCAGCAGCTTTGTGGCCCAAGAGACCCAGTACTTC. Its translation: CASSFVAQETQYF.

The genes are TRBV29-1 and TRBJ2-3, with 8 bases matching TRBD2. This CDR3 is 15 amino acids long. The germline gives CDR1 SQVTM, CDR2 ANQGSEA. The ends lost 2 bases at V and 2 bases at J; junction bases unmatched: 6. The CDR3 region is CSVERLAGLTDTQYF. Written as DNA, the CDR3 is TGCAGCGTTGAACGTCTAGCGGGCCTCACAGATACGCAGTATTTT.

The chain uses TRBV5-1 and TRBJ2-5, with D unclear. Germline V gene lookup returns CDR1 SGHRS and CDR2 YFSETQ. CDR3 length equals 14 residues. Deletions cut 1 base from V and 2 bases from J, with 9 bases between. The CDR3 DNA is TGCGCCAGCAGCTTGAGGTCAGCGCAAGAGACCCAGTACTTC. Translating it yields CASSLRSAQETQYF.

A word on this clone: This CDR3 is also generated by other DNA sequences in the sample. The chain recombines TRBV2 with TRBJ2-7; no clear D. The V end lost 6 bases, the J end lost 3 bases, and 6 bases lay between the germline ends. CDR3 length: 11 residues. The germline CDR1 and CDR2 sequences are SNHLY and FYNNEI. CDR3 protein: CASRSHYEQYF. CDR3 DNA sequence: TGTGCCAGCAGAAGCCACTACGAGCAGTACTTC.

The genes are TRBV6-5 and TRBJ2-7; D remains unclear. The CDR3 length is 14 residues. The germline gives CDR1 MNHEY, CDR2 SVGAGI. V lost 3 bases and J lost 2, with 11 bases in between. As DNA, the CDR3 is TGTGCCAGCAGTTATCAGGCGAATACCTACGAGCAGTACTTC. This gives the protein CASSYQANTYEQYF.

The chain has TRBV11-2 and TRBJ1-2, with D tentatively TRBD1 (5 bases). Looked up from germline, CDR1 is SGHAT and CDR2 is FQNNGV. The CDR3 extends over 16 amino acids. Trimming left V 2 bases short and J 2 bases short, with 15 bases between. CDR3 bases: TGTGCCAGCAGCTTACCCGGACACTGGGGAAACTATGGCTACACCTTC. It encodes CASSLPGHWGNYGYTF.

The chain recombines TRBV29-1 with TRBJ2-3, with TRBD2 matching 11 bases. V lost 6 bases and J lost 6; bases outside the gene matches: 8. Germline V gene lookup returns CDR1 SQVTM and CDR2 ANQGSEA. This CDR3 contains 14 residues. The CDR3 here is CSVPTSGDGDTQYF. In nucleotides, the CDR3 is TGCAGCGTCCCGACTAGCGGGGACGGGGATACGCAGTATTTT.

The chain carries TRBV5-1 and TRBJ1-5, with D possibly TRBD1 on 6 matching bases. The CDR3 contains 18 residues. Trimming pared 3 bases from V and 1 base from J, leaving 20 bases between. CDR1 SGHRS and CDR2 YFSETQ come from the germline V gene. CDR3 loop: CASSWGEGGGVSNQPQHF. The CDR3 bases are TGCGCCAGCAGCTGGGGGGAAGGGGGAGGGGTAAGCAATCAGCCCCAGCATTTT.

This chain uses TRBV4-1 with TRBJ2-1, with TRBD2 matching 7 bases. With V trimmed by 4 bases and J by 9 bases, 6 bases remained unmatched. The CDR3 covers 13 residues. Germline V lookup: CDR1 MGHRA, CDR2 YSYEKL. CDR3 coding DNA: TGCGCCAGCAGCCGTGGACTAGTAATTGAGCAGTTCTTC. It specifies CASSRGLVIEQFF.

The chain combines TRBV6-5 with TRBJ1-2; TRBD1 matches 7 bases. With V trimmed by 0 bases and J by 8 bases, 9 bases remained unmatched. Germline V gene lookup returns CDR1 MNHEY and CDR2 SVGAGI. The CDR3 contains 15 residues. The CDR3 reads CASSYSANTGDGYTF. Written as DNA, the CDR3 is TGTGCCAGCAGTTACTCGGCGAATACAGGGGACGGCTACACCTTC.

The genes are TRBV27 and TRBJ2-7; 9 positions agree with TRBD1. Losses at the gene ends were 5 bases for V and 3 bases for J; bases not matched to a gene: 5. This CDR3 contains 14 residues. CDR1 and CDR2 from the germline V gene are MNHEY and SMNVEV (reference sequence). The CDR3 DNA sequence: TGTGCCAGCAGTCACAGGGGGCATATCTACGAGCAGTACTTC. Translation gives CASSHRGHIYEQYF.

As to this clone: Here the CDR3 omits its conserved ending phenylalanine or tryptophan, so a read error is the likely source. The DNA is left out, because the CDR3 cannot be placed on it with certainty; the CDR3 is given as TCRdb lists it. The rearrangement links TRBV21-1 to TRBJ2-7; TRBD2, the table's D call, was not compared with the DNA. TRBV21-1 is a recognized pseudogene. With termini counted, the CDR3 has 11 amino acids. The CDR3 loop is CASSKGGGGLL.